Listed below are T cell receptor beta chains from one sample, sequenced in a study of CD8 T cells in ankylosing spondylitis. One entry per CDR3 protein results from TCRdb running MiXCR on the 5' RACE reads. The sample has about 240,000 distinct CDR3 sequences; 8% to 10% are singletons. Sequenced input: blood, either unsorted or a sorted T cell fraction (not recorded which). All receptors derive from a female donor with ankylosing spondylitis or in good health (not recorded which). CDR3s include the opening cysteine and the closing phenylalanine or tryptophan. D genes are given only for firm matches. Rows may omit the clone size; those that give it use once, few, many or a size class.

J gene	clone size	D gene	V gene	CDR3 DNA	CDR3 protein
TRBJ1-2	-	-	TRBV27	TGTGCCAGCAGGATCTATGGCTACACCTTC	CASRIYGYTF
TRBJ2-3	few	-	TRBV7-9	TGTGCCAGCAGCTCCCAGGCCACAGATACGCAGTATTTT	CASSSQATDTQYF
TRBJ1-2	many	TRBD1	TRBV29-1	TGCAGCGTTGAAGATGGGGGGGACAGGAGCTACACCTTC	CSVEDGGDRSYTF
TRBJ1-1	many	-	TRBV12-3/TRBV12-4	TGTGCCAGCAGTTTAGACCTTTACGAAGCTTTCTTT	CASSLDLYEAFF
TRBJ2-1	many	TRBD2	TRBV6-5	TGTGCCAGCAGTTACACTAGCGGGATCTCTGGGGGGCAGTTCTTC	CASSYTSGISGGQFF
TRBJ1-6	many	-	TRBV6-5	TGTGCCAGCAGTTATCAGGACAGAAATAATTCACCCCTCCACTTT	CASSYQDRNNSPLHF
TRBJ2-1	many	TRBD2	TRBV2	TGTGCCAGCGTAACTAGCGAGTACAATGAGCAGTTCTTC	CASVTSEYNEQFF
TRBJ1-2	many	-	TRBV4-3	TGCGCCAGCAGCCAAGCACTAAGGGGCGGCTACACCTTC	CASSQALRGGYTF
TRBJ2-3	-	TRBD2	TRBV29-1	TGCAGCGTTGAAAGGACTAGCGGGAATACAGATACGCAGTATTTT	CSVERTSGNTDTQYF
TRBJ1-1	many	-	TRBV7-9	TGTGCCAGCAGCCCCTCGGGAGGGTTCACTGAAGCTTTCTTT	CASSPSGGFTEAFF
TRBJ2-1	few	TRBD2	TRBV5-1	TGCGCCAGCAATCCGGGACTAGCGGTCGGTGAGCAGTTCTTC	CASNPGLAVGEQFF
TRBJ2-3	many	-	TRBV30	TGTGCCTGGCGAGTCAACACAGATACGCAGTATTTT	CAWRVNTDTQYF
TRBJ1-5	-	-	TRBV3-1	TGTGCCAGCAGCCCAAGGGGGGAGACCCAGCATTTT	CASSPRGETQHF
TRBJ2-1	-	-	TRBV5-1	TGCGCCAACAGCCGTACCAGGGGAAGCTCCTACAATGAGCAGTTCTTC	CANSRTRGSSYNEQFF
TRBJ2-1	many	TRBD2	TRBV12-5	TGTGCTAGTGGTTTGGTATTGGGGAAGCGGGGGGACAATGAGCAGTTCTTC	CASGLVLGKRGDNEQFF
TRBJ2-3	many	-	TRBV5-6	TGTGCCAGCAGCTTGGTGGCTAGCGGCACAGATACGCAGTATTTT	CASSLVASGTDTQYF
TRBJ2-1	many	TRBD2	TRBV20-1	TGCAGTGCTAGTGCACTAGCGGGAGGATTCGATGAGCAGTTCTTC	CSASALAGGFDEQFF
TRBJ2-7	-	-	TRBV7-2	TGTGCCAGCAGCTTCTTGGACCCGGCTGGGGAGCAGTACTTC	CASSFLDPAGEQYF
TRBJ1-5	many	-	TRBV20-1	TGCAGTGCTAGAGATCCCGGGAGCAATCAGCCCCAGCATTTT	CSARDPGSNQPQHF
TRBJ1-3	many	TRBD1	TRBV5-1	TGCGCCAGCAGCTTGGACAGGGGCATCGGAAACACCATATATTTT	CASSLDRGIGNTIYF
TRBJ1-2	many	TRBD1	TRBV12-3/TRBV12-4	TGTGCCAGCAGTACAGGGGTTGGCTACACCTTC	CASSTGVGYTF
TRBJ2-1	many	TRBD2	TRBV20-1	TGCAGTGCTAGAGGTGACGGGGAGGGGATCTACAATGAGCAGTTCTTC	CSARGDGEGIYNEQFF
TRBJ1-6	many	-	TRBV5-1	TGCGCCAGCAGCTCGACACAGGGAACTTATAATTCACCCCTCCACTTT	CASSSTQGTYNSPLHF
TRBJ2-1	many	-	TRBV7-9	TGTGCCACGGGACTGGGCTACAATGAGCAGTTCTTC	CATGLGYNEQFF
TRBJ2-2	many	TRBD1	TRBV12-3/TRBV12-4	TGTGCCAGCACCCAGGGGACAGGGCCTTGGACCGGGGAGCTGTTTTTT	CASTQGTGPWTGELFF
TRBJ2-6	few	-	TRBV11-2	TGTGCCAGCAGCTTCAGTTGGGTGGGACGGCCCTCTGGGGCCAACGTCCTGACTTTC	CASSFSWVGRPSGANVLTF
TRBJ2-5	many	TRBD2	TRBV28	TGTGCCAGCAGTTCCCCCAGGCGGGAGTTGGGAGAGACCCAGTACTTC	CASSSPRRELGETQYF
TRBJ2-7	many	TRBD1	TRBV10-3	TGTGCCATCAGTTCCGGGACAGGGGACTACGAGCAGTACTTC	CAISSGTGDYEQYF
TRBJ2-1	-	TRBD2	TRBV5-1	TGCGCCAGCGGTGGTGGGTCCAGCGGGATTGGCAATGAGCAGTTCTTC	CASGGGSSGIGNEQFF
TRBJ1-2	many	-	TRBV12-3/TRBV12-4	TGTGCCAGCAGTTTAAAGGGCGGATTCAACTATGGCTACACCTTC	CASSLKGGFNYGYTF
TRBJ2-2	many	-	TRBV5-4	TGTGCCAGCAGCCTCCGCCCGGGTAGATCCGGGGAGCTGTTTTTT	CASSLRPGRSGELFF
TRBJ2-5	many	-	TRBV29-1	TGCAGCGTTGTTAGGGGCCAAGAGACCCAGTACTTC	CSVVRGQETQYF
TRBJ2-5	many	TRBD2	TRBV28	TGTGCCAGCAGCACACAAACAGCGGGAGAGCGGGAGACCCAGTACTTC	CASSTQTAGERETQYF
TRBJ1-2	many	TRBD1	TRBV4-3	TGCGCCAGCAGCCCCACCTCCGGGACAGGGAACGGCTACACCTTC	CASSPTSGTGNGYTF